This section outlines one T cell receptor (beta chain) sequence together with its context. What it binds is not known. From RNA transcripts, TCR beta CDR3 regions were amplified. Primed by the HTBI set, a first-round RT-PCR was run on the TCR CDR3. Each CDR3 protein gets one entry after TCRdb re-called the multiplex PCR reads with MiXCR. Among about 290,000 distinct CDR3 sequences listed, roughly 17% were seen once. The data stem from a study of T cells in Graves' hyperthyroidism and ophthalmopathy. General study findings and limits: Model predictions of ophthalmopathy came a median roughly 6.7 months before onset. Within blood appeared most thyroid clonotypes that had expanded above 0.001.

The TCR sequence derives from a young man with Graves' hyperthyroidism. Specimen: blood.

The CDR3 DNA reads TGTGCCAGCAGCCCTGCTGGAGGGGGAATGACAGATACGCAGTATTTT. Its protein product is CASSPAGGGMTDTQYF. V and J are TRBV7-3 and TRBJ2-3, with D perhaps being TRBD1 or TRBD2 (6 bases each). CDR1 is SGHTA and CDR2 is FQGTGA in the germline V gene. This CDR3 region has 16 residues. The ends were cut back, 5 bases at V and 3 bases at J, with 18 bases in the middle.